The sequence of this T cell receptor (beta chain) was determined in a study of shared clonotypes between healthy human individuals. General study points: The naive CD4 repertoires of a handful of donors were compared, and around 5% of clonotypes were shared. Apart from blood, nothing was sampled; tissue repertoires likely differ. Sequencing depth was expected to influence donor clonotype sharing. The represented genetic and exposure-history diversity was limited by the small number of donors.

Clones were sequenced by immunoSEQ multiplex PCR, and TCRdb holds only the in-frame ones, with some missing. Of 700,000 to 950,000 clones listed, 96% were seen once; the top ten hold approximately 0.2%. Of note for this clone: Antigen unknown.

The ends were cut back, 5 bases at V and 2 bases at J, with 16 bases in the middle. The CDR3 runs 16 residues. From germline, CDR1 is SGHAT and CDR2 FQNNGV. Naive CD8 isolation took CD45RO-negative cells positively selected for CCR7 and excluded terminally differentiated effector memory CD45RA+ cells. This clonotype was obtained from a man under 40 in good health. The chain recombines TRBV11-2 with TRBJ2-1; D is possibly TRBD1 (5 bases). Sequencing was performed on naive CD8+ T cells sorted from blood. The CDR3: CASSEPWGRAYNEQFF. CDR3 bases: TGTGCCAGCAGCGAACCTTGGGGCAGGGCCTACAATGAGCAGTTCTTC.